Sequencing of this T cell receptor (beta chain) was carried out in a study of cytomegalovirus exposure and HLA in healthy donors. Looking at the study overall: Early release data held roughly 90 million unique TCRs from HLA-typed donors.

The CDR3 sequence is 16 residues long. In germline, CDR1 is ENHRY, CDR2 SYGVKD. V dropped 0 bases and J dropped 2; count of bases not matched to a gene: 4. Remarks on this clone: Its target is not known.

The primer mix had 60 Vbeta and 13 Jbeta primers. This table comes from immunoSEQ multiplex PCR, and its TCRdb copy is limited to in-frame clones, with some not included. Found here are 170,000 or so clones; the top ten clones hold about 2%. Study-wide findings and caveats: A later analysis linked a missense variant in DCLRE1C to the trimming of TCR beta V and J genes.

V and J are TRBV10-3 and TRBJ1-3, with 7 bases that match TRBD1. The sample was PBMCs. The clonotype originates from a young man in good health and CMV-seronegative. CDR3 bases: TGTGCCATCAGTGAGTCAAGGGGGCCGACTGGAAACACCATATATTTT. As protein: CAISESRGPTGNTIYF.